This T cell receptor beta chain was captured in a study of identical twins (dated by TCRdb to 2016 to 2017). Concerning the study at large: The study deep-sequenced TCR alpha and beta repertoires from monozygotic twins, unrelated adults of various ages and cord blood to test whether fetal clonotypes persist. Replicate twin experiments were performed at different times using different library preparation protocols to rule out contamination.

With regard to this clonotype: The specificity of this receptor is unknown. Base qualities are missing; no much larger clone stands one base away.

There are 16 amino acids in the CDR3, from cysteine to phenylalanine inclusive. Of the read, only the CDR3 DNA is kept; its 48 bases are in frame from base 1. CDR1 is given as SGHTA and CDR2 as FQGNSA, both from the germline V gene. Trimming leaves V shorter by 1 base and J shorter by 8 bases, with the junction holding 4 bases beyond the gene matches. Preparation of the library involved 5' RACE. The data were produced on an Illumina HiSeq 2000. Template switching added a universal primer binding site, and the final cDNA carried a unique molecular identifier that allowed TCR cDNA molecules to be counted accurately. Specific primers in the conserved constant-segment region were used to synthesize first-strand cDNA for the TCR alpha and beta chains. To control for contamination, every cDNA library carried two barcodes: a SMART-Mk sample barcode plus Illumina barcodes. Two successive PCR steps introduced TruSeq adapter sequences along with Illumina sample barcodes. TCR alpha and beta cDNA libraries were sequenced on the Illumina HiSeq platform with custom primers. Per the original workflow: Unique molecular identifiers were extracted from raw reads with MiGEC, and CDR3 positions were determined with MiXCR. For each individual, recombination models were inferred using an EM algorithm with the repgenHMM and IGoR tools. Shared clonotype analysis was performed with the tcR package in R, normalizing sharing by the product of cloneset sizes. Out-of-frame nonproductive sequences were analyzed to study raw recombination free of thymic and clonal selection effects. In-frame beta chains were kept once TCRdb had trimmed the public reads at Q25 with fastp and called clones with MiXCR. When rows share a CDR3 protein, they turn into one entry using the most common DNA and genes. The V and J calls and clone size come from TCRdb's table, not from the authors' own analysis. Within this sample are about 890,000 distinct CDR3 sequences, with about 12% of them counted one time only. Jointly, the top ten make up roughly 1.5% of the sample.

Findings and caveats that apply to the study as a whole: Because the same donors could not be followed over many years, the conclusions depended on cross-sectional statistical analysis. Abundant cord blood beta clonotypes carried fewer insertions; young adult naive repertoires showed a weaker similar trend, while memory repertoires showed none. Invariant T cells such as MAIT and iNKT could partly confound zero-insertion analyses, though diverse VJ usage argued against this for most clonotypes. In monozygotic twins, out-of-frame TCR alpha sharing was systematically underestimated by recombination models, although the models agreed with sharing between unrelated individuals. The excess sharing between twins in beta out-of-frame sequences was weaker because fewer shared sequences reduced the signal-to-noise ratio. Out-of-frame TCR alpha sequences shared between twins showed an excess of low generation-probability sequences compared with coincidental sharing between unrelated individuals.

Only healthy Caucasian donors were included. Three pairs of female monozygotic twins, all aged 18 to 29 years, were included in the twin cohort. Peripheral blood mononuclear cells were used as the source from which RNA for TCR libraries was isolated. This same sample was also taken into another study, of yellow fever vaccine responses in identical twins. The second study also describes: According to the authors, the vaccine-induced T cell response in identical twins seemed to be partly convergent and partly specific to each individual. In identical twins, the study followed T cell clones that responded to the vaccine with precision.

This TCR derives from a woman aged 18-35 years in good health. The chain couples TRBV7-2 to TRBJ2-2; 13 junctional bases match TRBD2. The source material was PBMCs. CDR3 region: CASSLGTSGRAGELFF. The DNA sequence follows: TGTGCCAGCAGCTTAGGGACTAGCGGGAGAGCGGGGGAGCTGTTTTTT.